Listed below are T cell receptor beta chains from one sample, sequenced in a study of T cell repertoires in cytomegalovirus infection. TCRdb redid the calling of the reads with MiXCR, one entry per CDR3 protein. The sample lists 250,000 to 350,000 distinct CDR3 sequences; roughly a quarter were seen once. Sequenced input: PBMCs. These TCRs come from a human donor in good health (CMV status not recorded). Some clones in this sample may be carry-over from other donors' samples. Each CDR3 is given with its conserved first and last residue. Fields, in order: V gene, J gene, clone size, D gene, CDR3 DNA, CDR3 protein. The D gene is left open where the match is weak. Clone size appears in some rows only: once, few, many, or a class for an expanded clone.

V gene: TRBV4-1; J gene: TRBJ1-5; clone size: NA; D gene: TRBD1; CDR3 DNA: TGCGCCAGCAGCCAAGCGGGACAGCTGAATCAGCCCCAGCATTTT; CDR3 protein: CASSQAGQLNQPQHF
V gene: TRBV28; J gene: TRBJ2-5; clone size: NA; D gene: NA; CDR3 DNA: TGTGCCAGCAGTCCACTCATCCAGGGATCCACGGGCAACCAAGAGACCCAGTACTTC; CDR3 protein: CASSPLIQGSTGNQETQYF
V gene: TRBV27; J gene: TRBJ2-3; clone size: few; D gene: TRBD2; CDR3 DNA: TGTGCCAGCAGTTCAATAGCGGGAGGGCGGACAGATACGCAGTATTTT; CDR3 protein: CASSSIAGGRTDTQYF
V gene: TRBV12-3/TRBV12-4; J gene: TRBJ1-2; clone size: NA; D gene: NA; CDR3 DNA: TGTGCCAGCAGCGTGACACCCCCCTATGGCTACACCTTC; CDR3 protein: CASSVTPPYGYTF
V gene: TRBV6-1; J gene: TRBJ2-1; clone size: few; D gene: TRBD2; CDR3 DNA: TGTGCCAGCAAGGCCCTGCGGGAGTCTCTGTACAATGAGCAGTTCTTC; CDR3 protein: CASKALRESLYNEQFF
V gene: TRBV28; J gene: TRBJ1-5; clone size: few; D gene: NA; CDR3 DNA: TGTGCCAGCAGTCGACCGGTGGCAGGCTATAGCAATCAGCCCCAGCATTTT; CDR3 protein: CASSRPVAGYSNQPQHF
V gene: TRBV24-1; J gene: TRBJ1-5; clone size: few; D gene: NA; CDR3 DNA: TGTGCCACCAGTGAGCCGGGCACCAATCAGCCCCAGCATTTT; CDR3 protein: CATSEPGTNQPQHF
V gene: TRBV2; J gene: TRBJ1-2; clone size: once; D gene: NA; CDR3 DNA: TGTGCCAGCAGTGATGCCAACGGAATTCGATATGGCTACACCTTC; CDR3 protein: CASSDANGIRYGYTF
V gene: TRBV3-1; J gene: TRBJ2-5; clone size: NA; D gene: TRBD2; CDR3 DNA: TGTGCCAGCAGCAACCAACCGGGACTAGCGGAAGAGACCCAGTACTTC; CDR3 protein: CASSNQPGLAEETQYF
V gene: TRBV24-1; J gene: TRBJ1-5; clone size: many; D gene: TRBD1; CDR3 DNA: TGTGCCACCAGTGATGGGACAGGGTTATGGCCCCAGCATTTT; CDR3 protein: CATSDGTGLWPQHF
V gene: TRBV29-1; J gene: TRBJ1-2; clone size: NA; D gene: NA; CDR3 DNA: TGCAGCGTTGAGGAGTGGTATGGCTACACCTTC; CDR3 protein: CSVEEWYGYTF
V gene: TRBV7-2; J gene: TRBJ2-1; clone size: many; D gene: TRBD1; CDR3 DNA: TGTGCCAGCAGCCGTGACAGGGGATCCTACAATGAGCAGTTCTTC; CDR3 protein: CASSRDRGSYNEQFF
V gene: TRBV15; J gene: TRBJ1-2; clone size: NA; D gene: NA; CDR3 DNA: TGTGCCACCAGCAGAGCAGACATTTCCTATGGCTACACCTTC; CDR3 protein: CATSRADISYGYTF
V gene: TRBV28; J gene: TRBJ2-5; clone size: few; D gene: NA; CDR3 DNA: TGTGCCAGCAGTGGAAACAGGGCCTGGGGGTTGGAGACCCAGTACTTC; CDR3 protein: CASSGNRAWGLETQYF
V gene: TRBV12-5; J gene: TRBJ2-3; clone size: NA; D gene: TRBD2; CDR3 DNA: TGTGCTAGTGGTTTCGAAGCGGGGGGCGCAGATACGCAGTATTTT; CDR3 protein: CASGFEAGGADTQYF
V gene: TRBV7-9; J gene: TRBJ1-4; clone size: once; D gene: NA; CDR3 DNA: TGTGCCAGCAGCTCTACAGGATTCTATGAAAAACTGTTTTTT; CDR3 protein: CASSSTGFYEKLFF
V gene: TRBV11-2; J gene: TRBJ1-1; clone size: few; D gene: NA; CDR3 DNA: TGTGCCAGCAGCTTTTTACAGGGTAACACTGAAGCTTTCTTT; CDR3 protein: CASSFLQGNTEAFF
V gene: TRBV6-1; J gene: TRBJ2-7; clone size: NA; D gene: TRBD1; CDR3 DNA: TGTGCCAGCAGGGCTGACAGGGCCTACGAGCAGTACTTC; CDR3 protein: CASRADRAYEQYF
V gene: TRBV6-4; J gene: TRBJ2-2; clone size: NA; D gene: TRBD2; CDR3 DNA: TGTGCCAGCAGTAATAGCGGGACCGGGGAGCTGTTTTTT; CDR3 protein: CASSNSGTGELFF
V gene: TRBV23-1; J gene: TRBJ1-4; clone size: NA; D gene: NA; CDR3 DNA: TGCGCCAGCAGTACCCCGACTGAACCAACTAATGAAAAACTGTTTTTT; CDR3 protein: CASSTPTEPTNEKLFF
V gene: TRBV5-1; J gene: TRBJ2-6; clone size: few; D gene: NA; CDR3 DNA: TGCGCCAGCAGCTTGGACGGCCAAGGTGGGGCCAACGTCCTGACTTTC; CDR3 protein: CASSLDGQGGANVLTF
V gene: TRBV6-2/TRBV6-3; J gene: TRBJ2-1; clone size: many; D gene: NA; CDR3 DNA: TGTGCCAGCAGGGTCTTCGGGGGCTATGAGCAGTTCTTC; CDR3 protein: CASRVFGGYEQFF
V gene: TRBV7-9; J gene: TRBJ1-5; clone size: NA; D gene: TRBD1; CDR3 DNA: TGTGCCAGCAGCGTGAAGGGACAGGGAGATCAGCCCCAGCATTTT; CDR3 protein: CASSVKGQGDQPQHF
V gene: TRBV28; J gene: TRBJ2-1; clone size: few; D gene: TRBD2; CDR3 DNA: TGTGCCAGCGCCTCCCAGCGGGGGGTTAATGAGCAGTTCTTC; CDR3 protein: CASASQRGVNEQFF
V gene: TRBV7-2; J gene: TRBJ1-1; clone size: many; D gene: TRBD1; CDR3 DNA: TGTGCCAGCAGCTTTAGACAGGGTACTGAAGCTTTCTTT; CDR3 protein: CASSFRQGTEAFF
V gene: TRBV11-3; J gene: TRBJ1-1; clone size: NA; D gene: NA; CDR3 DNA: TGTGCCAGCAGCCCATCGACAGGACTGAACACTGAAGCTTTCTTT; CDR3 protein: CASSPSTGLNTEAFF
V gene: TRBV7-2; J gene: TRBJ2-3; clone size: many; D gene: NA; CDR3 DNA: TGTGCCAGCAGCGCTTACAGGGCCACAGATACGCAGTATTTT; CDR3 protein: CASSAYRATDTQYF
V gene: TRBV2; J gene: TRBJ2-3; clone size: few; D gene: NA; CDR3 DNA: TGTGCCAGCTCCAATGGGGCAGGGTCCACAGATACGCAGTATTTT; CDR3 protein: CASSNGAGSTDTQYF
V gene: TRBV7-2; J gene: TRBJ2-3; clone size: many; D gene: TRBD1; CDR3 DNA: TGTGCCAGCAGCCCACCGCTGGGACAGCCAGACGGGTGGTTCGGCACAGATACGCAGTATTTT; CDR3 protein: CASSPPLGQPDGWFGTDTQYF
V gene: TRBV3-1; J gene: TRBJ2-5; clone size: NA; D gene: NA; CDR3 DNA: TGTGCCAGCAGGCAACACGGCGAAGGGACCCAGTACTTC; CDR3 protein: CASRQHGEGTQYF
V gene: TRBV18; J gene: TRBJ1-5; clone size: few; D gene: NA; CDR3 DNA: TGTGCCAGCTCACCCCGGGTGGGTCAGCCCCAGCATTTT; CDR3 protein: CASSPRVGQPQHF
V gene: TRBV6-5; J gene: TRBJ2-6; clone size: NA; D gene: NA; CDR3 DNA: TGTGCCAGCAGGCAGTTACTCTCTGGGGCCAACGTCCTGACTTTC; CDR3 protein: CASRQLLSGANVLTF
V gene: TRBV7-9; J gene: TRBJ2-7; clone size: few; D gene: NA; CDR3 DNA: TGTGCCAGCAGTTTCGACAAGGCCCCACCCTACGAGCAGTACTTC; CDR3 protein: CASSFDKAPPYEQYF
V gene: TRBV6-5; J gene: TRBJ2-7; clone size: few; D gene: NA; CDR3 DNA: TGTGCCAGCAGTCCATGGACGTCCCGGAGCTCCTACGAGCAGTACTTC; CDR3 protein: CASSPWTSRSSYEQYF
V gene: TRBV9; J gene: TRBJ1-6; clone size: NA; D gene: NA; CDR3 DNA: TGTGCCAGCAGCGTAGGGGCTGGACCCCTCCACTTT; CDR3 protein: CASSVGAGPLHF
V gene: TRBV7-3; J gene: TRBJ2-2; clone size: NA; D gene: NA; CDR3 DNA: TGTGCCAGCAGCCCCGGTGGGACGCCCGGGGAGCTGTTTTTT; CDR3 protein: CASSPGGTPGELFF
V gene: TRBV10-3; J gene: TRBJ2-5; clone size: NA; D gene: NA; CDR3 DNA: TGTGCCATCAGACGCCGGGCAAACCAAGAGACCCAGTACTTC; CDR3 protein: CAIRRRANQETQYF
V gene: TRBV2; J gene: TRBJ2-2; clone size: few; D gene: NA; CDR3 DNA: TGTGCCAGCAGTAGGGTGTACGTCGGGGAGCTGTTTTTT; CDR3 protein: CASSRVYVGELFF
V gene: TRBV5-1; J gene: TRBJ2-3; clone size: few; D gene: NA; CDR3 DNA: TGCGCCAGCAGCTTGGAACAGTTAACAGATACGCAGTATTTT; CDR3 protein: CASSLEQLTDTQYF
V gene: TRBV12-3/TRBV12-4; J gene: TRBJ2-1; clone size: NA; D gene: NA; CDR3 DNA: TGTGCCAGCAGTTCCCCGTTCGGGGGAGAGACCTACAATGAGCAGTTCTTC; CDR3 protein: CASSSPFGGETYNEQFF
V gene: TRBV7-2; J gene: TRBJ2-1; clone size: many; D gene: NA; CDR3 DNA: TGTGCCAGCAGCATCGGACTGGCCAACAATGAGCAGTTCTTC; CDR3 protein: CASSIGLANNEQFF
V gene: TRBV29-1; J gene: TRBJ2-5; clone size: once; D gene: NA; CDR3 DNA: TGCAGCGTCGACCCCCAGGGGCGGGAGACCCAGTACTTC; CDR3 protein: CSVDPQGRETQYF
V gene: TRBV2; J gene: TRBJ2-4; clone size: few; D gene: TRBD2; CDR3 DNA: TGTGCCAGCAGTGACCTAGCGGGGGACCGAGACATTCAGTACTTC; CDR3 protein: CASSDLAGDRDIQYF
V gene: TRBV5-1; J gene: TRBJ2-7; clone size: NA; D gene: TRBD2; CDR3 DNA: TGCGCCAGCAGCTGGACTAGCGGGAACTACGAGCAGTACTTC; CDR3 protein: CASSWTSGNYEQYF
V gene: TRBV18; J gene: TRBJ2-2; clone size: few; D gene: NA; CDR3 DNA: TGTGCCAGCTCACCACCAGGGGGAATTACCGGGGAGCTGTTTTTT; CDR3 protein: CASSPPGGITGELFF
V gene: TRBV18; J gene: TRBJ2-3; clone size: few; D gene: NA; CDR3 DNA: TGTGCCACCCTATCCACAGATACGCAGTATTTT; CDR3 protein: CATLSTDTQYF
V gene: TRBV19; J gene: TRBJ2-3; clone size: few; D gene: NA; CDR3 DNA: TGTGCCAGTAGTATGGGACTCCTCGGAGATACGCAGTATTTT; CDR3 protein: CASSMGLLGDTQYF
V gene: TRBV5-5; J gene: TRBJ2-3; clone size: NA; D gene: TRBD2; CDR3 DNA: TGTGCCAGCAGCATGCTAGCGGGGACAGATACGCAGTATTTT; CDR3 protein: CASSMLAGTDTQYF
V gene: TRBV5-4; J gene: TRBJ2-2; clone size: few; D gene: NA; CDR3 DNA: TGTGCCAGCAGCTTGACGGGAGTTGACACCGGGGAGCTGTTTTTT; CDR3 protein: CASSLTGVDTGELFF
V gene: TRBV11-2; J gene: TRBJ1-2; clone size: few; D gene: NA; CDR3 DNA: TGTGCCAGCAGGTCAGGAGCTAACTATGGCTACACCTTC; CDR3 protein: CASRSGANYGYTF